A selection of T cell receptor beta chains follows, all from one sample in a study of Graves' ophthalmopathy and Graves' hyperthyroidism. TCRdb re-called the multiplex PCR reads with MiXCR, one entry per CDR3 protein. The repertoire has some 350,000 distinct CDR3 sequences, approximately 18% of them found once; the top ten carry around 2.4%. The sample consisted of peripheral blood. These receptor sequences come from an adult woman with stable Graves' hyperthyroidism. The CDR3 runs from the conserved cysteine through the conserved F or W. Fields, in order: clone size, D gene, V gene, J gene, CDR3 DNA, CDR3 protein. A D gene is named only where the DNA matches it firmly. Clone sizes are given selectively: once, few, many, or a class where the clone is expanded.

abundance: many; d_gene: .; v_gene: TRBV20-1; j_gene: TRBJ1-1; CDR3nt: TGCAGTGCTAGAGATGGTACGGGATTGAACACTGAAGCTTTCTTT; CDR3aa: CSARDGTGLNTEAFF
abundance: many; d_gene: TRBD1; v_gene: TRBV7-2; j_gene: TRBJ1-5; CDR3nt: TGTGCCAGCAGCTTAACAGGGGATTATAGCAATCAGCCCCAGCATTTT; CDR3aa: CASSLTGDYSNQPQHF
abundance: many; d_gene: TRBD2; v_gene: TRBV20-1; j_gene: TRBJ2-7; CDR3nt: TGCAGTGCTAGAGCTGACGGGACTACCGAGCAGTACTTC; CDR3aa: CSARADGTTEQYF
abundance: .; d_gene: .; v_gene: TRBV4-2; j_gene: TRBJ2-2; CDR3nt: TGTGCCAGCAGCCAAGAATCCCGGGGGGAGCTGTTTTTT; CDR3aa: CASSQESRGELFF
abundance: many; d_gene: TRBD1; v_gene: TRBV7-6; j_gene: TRBJ2-5; CDR3nt: TGTGCCAGCAGCTTAAGGGACAGGTACCAAGAGACCCAGTACTTC; CDR3aa: CASSLRDRYQETQYF
abundance: many; d_gene: TRBD1; v_gene: TRBV28; j_gene: TRBJ2-2; CDR3nt: TGTGCCAGCAGTACCCCAGGGGGCGTAAACACCGGGGAGCTGTTTTTT; CDR3aa: CASSTPGGVNTGELFF
abundance: many; d_gene: .; v_gene: TRBV11-3; j_gene: TRBJ1-2; CDR3nt: TGTGCCAGCAGCGACAGCTATGGCTACACCTTC; CDR3aa: CASSDSYGYTF
abundance: many; d_gene: .; v_gene: TRBV19; j_gene: TRBJ1-1; CDR3nt: TGTGCCAGTAGTTTCTCCGGGACGGAAACTGAAGCTTTCTTT; CDR3aa: CASSFSGTETEAFF
abundance: .; d_gene: TRBD2; v_gene: TRBV5-1; j_gene: TRBJ2-3; CDR3nt: TGCGCCAGCAGCCCCCGGGAGGGCCCAGATACGCAGTATTTT; CDR3aa: CASSPREGPDTQYF
abundance: many; d_gene: .; v_gene: TRBV30; j_gene: TRBJ2-5; CDR3nt: TGTGCCTGGAGTGTACGCGGATTAGAGACCCAGTACTTC; CDR3aa: CAWSVRGLETQYF
abundance: .; d_gene: TRBD2; v_gene: TRBV4-1; j_gene: TRBJ2-5; CDR3nt: TGCGCCAGCAGCCAAGACGGACTAGCGTGGGAGACCCAGTACTTC; CDR3aa: CASSQDGLAWETQYF
abundance: .; d_gene: .; v_gene: TRBV12-3/TRBV12-4; j_gene: TRBJ2-7; CDR3nt: TGTGCCAGCAGCGGACTGACCCTACGCGAGCAGTACTTC; CDR3aa: CASSGLTLREQYF
abundance: many; d_gene: .; v_gene: TRBV15; j_gene: TRBJ1-2; CDR3nt: TGTGCCACCAGCAAACGGACAGTCCCTGTGGGGGGCTACACCTTC; CDR3aa: CATSKRTVPVGGYTF
abundance: many; d_gene: TRBD1; v_gene: TRBV27; j_gene: TRBJ1-2; CDR3nt: TGTGCCAGCAGTACCCTCGGGACAGCCGTCATCTTC; CDR3aa: CASSTLGTAVIF
abundance: many; d_gene: .; v_gene: TRBV9; j_gene: TRBJ2-5; CDR3nt: TGTGCCAGCAGCGTAGTCTCGTTCGGGGAGACCCAGTACTTC; CDR3aa: CASSVVSFGETQYF
abundance: many; d_gene: .; v_gene: TRBV20-1; j_gene: TRBJ1-5; CDR3nt: TGCAGTGCCCCGCGGGGCGTGGGTTCGGGTCAGCCCCAGCATTTT; CDR3aa: CSAPRGVGSGQPQHF
abundance: many; d_gene: .; v_gene: TRBV15; j_gene: TRBJ2-7; CDR3nt: TGTGCCACCAGCAGAGACCTTGCGTACGAGCAGTACTTC; CDR3aa: CATSRDLAYEQYF
abundance: .; d_gene: .; v_gene: TRBV6-5; j_gene: TRBJ1-2; CDR3nt: TGTGCCAGCAGTTACTGCGGGGGGTCTGGGGTCAACTATGGCTACACCTTC; CDR3aa: CASSYCGGSGVNYGYTF
abundance: few; d_gene: .; v_gene: TRBV5-1; j_gene: TRBJ1-1; CDR3nt: TGCGCCAGCAGCGGGGGGGGTTCCATGAACACTGAAGCTTTCTTT; CDR3aa: CASSGGGSMNTEAFF
abundance: many; d_gene: .; v_gene: TRBV20-1; j_gene: TRBJ2-5; CDR3nt: TGCAGTGCTAGTAGCCCTCTGGACAGCCGGACCCAGTACTTC; CDR3aa: CSASSPLDSRTQYF
abundance: many; d_gene: .; v_gene: TRBV10-3; j_gene: TRBJ2-4; CDR3nt: TGTGCCACAGTTGAAGCGTTAGCCAAAAACATTCAGTACTTC; CDR3aa: CATVEALAKNIQYF
abundance: many; d_gene: TRBD1; v_gene: TRBV12-3/TRBV12-4; j_gene: TRBJ2-5; CDR3nt: TGTGCCAGCAGTTTGACAGGGGAGACCCAGTACTTC; CDR3aa: CASSLTGETQYF
abundance: many; d_gene: .; v_gene: TRBV12-3/TRBV12-4; j_gene: TRBJ1-1; CDR3nt: TGTGCCAGCAGTTTAGCGCTGGGGGTCGGCACTGAAGCTTTCTTT; CDR3aa: CASSLALGVGTEAFF
abundance: .; d_gene: TRBD2; v_gene: TRBV24-1; j_gene: TRBJ2-5; CDR3nt: TGTGCCACCAGTGATTTCGGGGGGATGGAGACCCAGTACTTC; CDR3aa: CATSDFGGMETQYF
abundance: many; d_gene: TRBD2; v_gene: TRBV27; j_gene: TRBJ2-7; CDR3nt: TGTGCCAGCAGGCCGACTAGCGGGAGAGGTTGGCAGTACTTC; CDR3aa: CASRPTSGRGWQYF
abundance: .; d_gene: .; v_gene: TRBV3-1; j_gene: TRBJ1-5; CDR3nt: TGTGCCAGCAGCCAAGGGGGACCCCTTGGCAATCAGCCCCAGCATTTT; CDR3aa: CASSQGGPLGNQPQHF
abundance: many; d_gene: .; v_gene: TRBV28; j_gene: TRBJ2-5; CDR3nt: TGTGCCAGCAACACAGGGAGGCGAGAGACCCAGTACTTC; CDR3aa: CASNTGRRETQYF
abundance: many; d_gene: .; v_gene: TRBV29-1; j_gene: TRBJ1-5; CDR3nt: TGCAGCGTTGAAGGGGGTAAAGATCAGCCCCAGCATTTT; CDR3aa: CSVEGGKDQPQHF
abundance: many; d_gene: .; v_gene: TRBV9; j_gene: TRBJ2-7; CDR3nt: TGTGCCAGCAGCCCCCGGGGGACCGGCTACGAGCAGTACTTC; CDR3aa: CASSPRGTGYEQYF
abundance: many; d_gene: .; v_gene: TRBV20-1; j_gene: TRBJ2-7; CDR3nt: TGCAGTGCTAGCGAGGTGGGATTACCCTACGAGCAGTACTTC; CDR3aa: CSASEVGLPYEQYF
abundance: many; d_gene: .; v_gene: TRBV6-2/TRBV6-3; j_gene: TRBJ1-3; CDR3nt: TGTGCCAGCAGTTACGGACGCCTCTCTGGAAACACCATATATTTT; CDR3aa: CASSYGRLSGNTIYF
abundance: many; d_gene: .; v_gene: TRBV2; j_gene: TRBJ2-3; CDR3nt: TGTGCCAGCAGACCGGAGGCCCGCACAGATACGCAGTATTTT; CDR3aa: CASRPEARTDTQYF
abundance: many; d_gene: .; v_gene: TRBV6-1; j_gene: TRBJ2-7; CDR3nt: TGTGCCAGCACCGGGGAAGGCGAGCAGTACTTC; CDR3aa: CASTGEGEQYF
abundance: many; d_gene: TRBD2; v_gene: TRBV6-5; j_gene: TRBJ2-7; CDR3nt: TGTGCCAGCAGTTATATAGCGGGAGTGGACGAGCAGTACTTC; CDR3aa: CASSYIAGVDEQYF
abundance: many; d_gene: .; v_gene: TRBV6-1; j_gene: TRBJ1-5; CDR3nt: TGTGCCAGCAACGGGCTTCTAAATCAGCCCCAGCATTTT; CDR3aa: CASNGLLNQPQHF
abundance: few; d_gene: TRBD1; v_gene: TRBV28; j_gene: TRBJ2-7; CDR3nt: TGTGCCAGCATCAGGTCAGGGGGATCCTACGAGCAGTACTTC; CDR3aa: CASIRSGGSYEQYF
abundance: once; d_gene: TRBD1; v_gene: TRBV11-2; j_gene: TRBJ2-7; CDR3nt: TGTGCCAGCAGCTTAATGGCAGGGGGCACGTTGGAGCAGTACTTC; CDR3aa: CASSLMAGGTLEQYF
abundance: .; d_gene: TRBD1; v_gene: TRBV11-2; j_gene: TRBJ2-1; CDR3nt: TGTGCCAGCAGCTTAGTGTCGGGACAGGGGGTCTACAATGAGCAGTTCTTC; CDR3aa: CASSLVSGQGVYNEQFF
abundance: many; d_gene: .; v_gene: TRBV11-2; j_gene: TRBJ1-1; CDR3nt: TGTGCCAGCAGCACAACGGTGGTGTACACTGAAGCTTTCTTT; CDR3aa: CASSTTVVYTEAFF
abundance: few; d_gene: TRBD2; v_gene: TRBV28; j_gene: TRBJ2-7; CDR3nt: TGTGCCAGCAGTTTCAAGGCCGGACTAGCGGGAGGGCCGACCTACGAGCAGTACTTC; CDR3aa: CASSFKAGLAGGPTYEQYF
abundance: many; d_gene: .; v_gene: TRBV20-1; j_gene: TRBJ2-5; CDR3nt: TGCAGTGCTAGAGATCCAATTGGATCGGGTTGGGAGACCCAGTACTTC; CDR3aa: CSARDPIGSGWETQYF
abundance: many; d_gene: .; v_gene: TRBV20-1; j_gene: TRBJ2-5; CDR3nt: TGCAGTGCTAGAAGGCTACTGGAGACCCAGTACTTC; CDR3aa: CSARRLLETQYF
abundance: many; d_gene: TRBD2; v_gene: TRBV6-5; j_gene: TRBJ2-7; CDR3nt: TGTGCCAGCAATTACAGGACTAGCGGGAGCTACGAGCAGTACTTC; CDR3aa: CASNYRTSGSYEQYF